Listed below are T cell receptor beta chains from one sample, sequenced in a study of blood T cell repertoires in COVID-19. The repertoire was sequenced with immunoSEQ multiplex PCR; TCRdb's copy has only in-frame clones and lacks some. This sample carries 150,000 or so clones, 77% of them seen once, and the ten largest clones take approximately 9%. Source material: peripheral blood. The receptors here all came from a woman aged 45 to 65 with active or convalescent COVID-19. The CDR3 runs from the conserved cysteine through the conserved F or W. Fields, in order: V gene, J gene, clone size, D gene, CDR3 DNA, CDR3 protein. D genes are given only for firm matches. Rows give clone size only sometimes, using once, few, many, or a class for an expanded clone.

TRBV30,TRBJ1-6,.,.,TGTGCCTGGAGTGAATACAGTATTGATTCACCCCTCCACTTT,CAWSEYSIDSPLHF
TRBV7-2,TRBJ2-3,.,.,TGTGCCAGCAGCAAGGGGGGGACGCACGCAGATACGCAGTATTTT,CASSKGGTHADTQYF
TRBV19,TRBJ2-1,.,.,TGTGCCAGTAGTGGACTACTCTACAATGAGCAGTTCTTC,CASSGLLYNEQFF
TRBV28,TRBJ1-6,once,TRBD1,TGTGCCAGCAACTTAAGACAGGGACGTTCACCCCTCCACTTT,CASNLRQGRSPLHF
TRBV6-2/TRBV6-3,TRBJ2-1,.,TRBD1,TGTGCCAGCAGTTACTCGACAGGGGGCCCGTTCTTC,CASSYSTGGPFF
TRBV27,TRBJ2-7,.,TRBD2,TGTGCCAGCACCCCATTAGCGGGAGGACCTGGGGAGCAGTACTTC,CASTPLAGGPGEQYF
TRBV11-2,TRBJ1-1,.,TRBD1,TGTGCCAGCAGCCCCAGACAGGGGGGTAGGGCTTTCTTT,CASSPRQGGRAFF
TRBV14,TRBJ1-2,.,.,TGTGCCAGCAGCCACCTTACAGGCATAGAGGGCTACACCTTC,CASSHLTGIEGYTF
TRBV5-1,TRBJ2-4,once,TRBD1,TGCGCCAGCAGCCCCCCGGGACAGGGTCAAGCCAAAAACATTCAGTACTTC,CASSPPGQGQAKNIQYF
TRBV7-2,TRBJ1-6,.,TRBD1,TGTGCCAGCAGCTTAAGGGACAGCTATAATTCACCCCTCCACTTT,CASSLRDSYNSPLHF
TRBV29-1,TRBJ2-3,.,TRBD2,TGCAGCGTGACCCCCGGGACTAAACTCACAGATACGCAGTATTTT,CSVTPGTKLTDTQYF
TRBV7-6,TRBJ2-7,.,TRBD1,TGTGCCAGCAGCGCAACCGGGACAGGGTTCTACGAGCAGTACTTC,CASSATGTGFYEQYF
TRBV7-9,TRBJ1-6,few,.,TGTGCCAGCAGCCCCGGGGTCGACGGGTCACCCCTCCACTTT,CASSPGVDGSPLHF
TRBV28,TRBJ1-1,.,TRBD1,TGTGCCAGCAGTCCCACAGGGGGATTGAACACTGAAGCTTTCTTT,CASSPTGGLNTEAFF
TRBV30,TRBJ2-5,.,TRBD1,TGTGCCTCTAAACCTGGAAAGCCGGGACAGGGGCAAGAGACCCAGTACTTC,CASKPGKPGQGQETQYF
TRBV9,TRBJ1-1,few,.,TGTGCCAGCAGCGTAGGCGTCCAAACTGAAGCTTTCTTT,CASSVGVQTEAFF
TRBV3-1/TRBV3-2,TRBJ1-5,.,.,TGTGCCAGCAGCCAAGGGGGGGATCAGCCCCAGCATTTT,CASSQGGDQPQHF
TRBV9,TRBJ1-5,.,TRBD1,TGTGCCAGCAGCGCCCGCCGACAGGGGGAGAGTCAGCCCCAGCATTTT,CASSARRQGESQPQHF
TRBV6-5,TRBJ2-7,.,TRBD2,TGTGCCAGCTCGCGGGGGGCGGACGACGAGCAGTACTTC,CASSRGADDEQYF
TRBV11-2,TRBJ1-1,.,TRBD1,TGTGCCAGCAGCCTCAAATCTCGGACAGGAGGGGCTGAAGCTTTCTTT,CASSLKSRTGGAEAFF
TRBV29-1,TRBJ2-5,.,.,TGCAGCGTTGTGAGACGGGGGTTTCAAGAGACCCAGTACTTC,CSVVRRGFQETQYF
TRBV11-2,TRBJ2-5,.,TRBD1,TGTGCCAGCAGCCGCCGGGACAGGGTATTTGAGACCCAGTACTTC,CASSRRDRVFETQYF
TRBV30,TRBJ2-3,.,TRBD2,TGTGCCTGGAGTCACGGGGGACTAGTAACAGATACGCAGTATTTT,CAWSHGGLVTDTQYF
TRBV30,TRBJ2-1,.,TRBD1,TGTGCCTGGAGTGTAGGGACAGGGGTGGGTGAGCAGTTCTTC,CAWSVGTGVGEQFF
TRBV7-9,TRBJ2-3,.,TRBD2,TGTGCCAGCAGCCCGGCCGGGCTAGCGGGGACAAGGAATACGCAGTATTTT,CASSPAGLAGTRNTQYF
TRBV4-3,TRBJ2-3,.,TRBD2,TGCGCCAGCAGCCAAGATAGCGGGGGGCATGGGGATACGCAGTATTTT,CASSQDSGGHGDTQYF